These 21 T cell receptor beta chains originate from one sample sequenced in a study of T cell responses to AZD1222 COVID-19 vaccine (dated by TCRdb to the early 2020s). This specimen's time point label, interpreted: baseline before first vaccination. Library preparation employed the immunoSEQ multiplex PCR assay. The table comes from immuneACCESS by way of TCRdb, which keeps in-frame sequences with V and J called. Part of the clones is missing from these tables; in studies checked, under half for an unresolved V gene and the rest for unknown reasons. The sample table contains some 160,000 clones; only one count was recorded for approximately 93% of them. The top ten hold roughly 0.9% of the sample. The starting material was peripheral blood, obtained on day 0 of AZD1222 vaccination. These receptors were collected from an adult in good health.

This clone was seen just once. This chain joins TRBV28 and TRBJ1-5; the D is unclear. The germline V gene has CDR1 MDHEN and CDR2 SYDVKM. The CDR3 has 11 residues. V was shortened by 3 bases and J by 9 bases, with 6 bases between the two germline ends. The CDR3 reads CASSFSGPQHF. CDR3 bases: TGTGCCAGCAGTTTTTCGGGGCCCCAGCATTTT. Based on the CDR3 plus reference TRBV28 and TRBJ1-5, the full variable domain is DVKVTQSSRYLVKRTGEKVFLECVQDMDHENMFWYRQDPGLGLRLIYFSYDVKMKEKGDIPEGYSVSREKKERFSLILESASTNQTSMYLCASSFSGPQHFGDGTRLSIL.

This rearrangement joins TRBV4-1 to TRBJ1-4; D is unresolved. This CDR3 spans 16 amino acids. V shed 0 bases and J shed 2 bases, with 10 bases lying between them. Germline values: CDR1 MGHRA, CDR2 YSYEKL. The CDR3 region has the DNA TGCGCCAGCAGCCAAGATGATCCGAGGACTAATGAAAAACTGTTTTTT. Protein: CASSQDDPRTNEKLFF.

This chain links TRBV2 with TRBJ1-6; D gene ambiguous. Germline V gene data show CDR1 as SNHLY and CDR2 as FYNNEI. Trimming cost V 5 bases and J 13 bases, with 15 bases left between them. The CDR3 has 13 amino acids. The CDR3 loop reads CASSQMTGVPLHF. The CDR3 DNA reads TGTGCCAGCAGTCAAATGACTGGCGTCCCCCTCCACTTT.

The chain has TRBV27 and TRBJ2-5, with D possibly being TRBD2 (5 bases). Per the germline V gene, CDR1 is MNHEY and CDR2 is SMNVEV (reference sequence). There are 13 residues in the CDR3. V gave up 3 bases and J gave up 2 bases, with 7 bases separating them. The CDR3 DNA follows: TGTGCCAGCAGTTTCACTAGACAAGAGACCCAGTACTTC. Translated, it gives CASSFTRQETQYF.

The chain recombines TRBV18 with TRBJ2-1; D possibly corresponds to TRBD1 (5 bases). CDR1 is KGHSH, CDR2 LQKENI, per germline. This CDR3 spans 15 amino acids. The germline V and J ends were trimmed by 6 bases and 0 bases, with 12 bases remaining between them. CDR3: CASSQGSFSYNEQFF. CDR3 sequence (DNA): TGTGCCAGCTCGCAGGGAAGCTTCTCCTACAATGAGCAGTTCTTC.

The V and J genes are TRBV7-2 and TRBJ2-7, with 9 bases lining up with TRBD2. Per the germline V gene, CDR1 is SGHTA and CDR2 is FQGNSA. This CDR3 is built from 14 residues. V was clipped by 7 bases and J by 6 bases; unmatched bases: 10. The CDR3 DNA sequence: TGTGCCAGCACCCTCGCGGGGGGGTTTCGCGAGCAGTACTTC. Encoded protein: CASTLAGGFREQYF.

The gene calls are TRBV13 and TRBJ1-2; TRBD1 aligns across 9 bases. Trimming took 4 bases from V and 5 from J; bases not matched to a gene: 5. The CDR3 is made up of 14 amino acids. Germline V lookup: CDR1 PRHDT, CDR2 FYEKMQ (reference sequence). CDR3 sequence: CASSSGTGSYGYTF. As DNA, the CDR3 is TGTGCCAGCAGCTCGGGGACAGGGTCGTATGGCTACACCTTC.

The rearrangement links TRBV7-9 to TRBJ2-3, with D tentatively TRBD2 (5 bases). The CDR3 covers 15 residues. CDR1 is SEHNR, CDR2 FQNEAQ, per germline (reference sequence). The V gene lost 7 bases and the J gene lost 0 bases, with 14 bases spanning the gap. CDR3 coding DNA: TGTGCCAGCATTACCGGGAAAACTAGCACAGATACGCAGTATTTT. Translated, it gives CASITGKTSTDTQYF.

V gene TRBV9 combines with J gene TRBJ2-5, with TRBD2 matching 8 bases. Germline CDR1 SGDLS, CDR2 YYNGEE. Germline trimming cut 3 bases from V and 4 bases from J; bases unmatched to any gene: 2. The CDR3 is 13 amino acids. CDR3 residues: CASSDAGGETQYF. CDR3 sequence (DNA): TGTGCCAGCAGCGACGCGGGGGGAGAGACCCAGTACTTC. The full variable domain, rest sourced from reference TRBV9 and TRBJ2-5, is DSGVTQTPKHLITATGQRVTLRCSPRSGDLSVYWYQQSLDQGLQFLIQYYNGEERAKGNILERFSAQQFPDLHSELNLSSLELGDSALYFCASSDAGGETQYFGPGTRLLVL.

V and J are TRBV6-5 and TRBJ1-1; D is unresolved. The germline V gene encodes CDR1 MNHEY and CDR2 SVGAGI. Deletions cut 2 bases from V and 1 base from J, with 11 bases between. CDR3 size: 15 residues. CDR3 residues: CASSYVEGTNTEAFF. CDR3 bases: TGTGCCAGCAGTTACGTCGAGGGAACGAACACTGAAGCTTTCTTT.

The chain couples TRBV18 to TRBJ2-3; D perhaps matches TRBD1 (6 bases). Trimming removed 2 bases at V and 0 bases at J, with 18 bases between. The CDR3 totals 18 residues. The germline CDR1 and CDR2 sequences are KGHSH and LQKENI. CDR3 sequence reads: CASSPTTPYRVSTDTQYF. CDR3 nucleotides: TGTGCCAGCTCACCAACCACCCCCTACAGGGTTAGCACAGATACGCAGTATTTT.

As regards this clone: At one end, the junction sequence differs from germline, possibly due to a read error. The chain carries TRBV3-1 (or the pseudogene TRBV3-2) and TRBJ1-4, with 9 bases fitting TRBD1. This CDR3 contains 15 residues. Germline V CDR1 and CDR2: LGHDT, YNNKEL (reference sequence). DNA of the CDR3: TGTGCCAGCAGCCACCTATACAGGGGGCATGAACAACTGTTTTTT. Translation: CASSHLYRGHEQLFF.

The chain uses TRBV29-1 and TRBJ2-7; 7 bases match TRBD1. After removal of 7 bases from V and 2 bases from J, the junction contained 5 bases not matched to a gene. The CDR3 covers 12 residues. Looked up from germline, CDR1 is SQVTM and CDR2 is ANQGSEA. For the CDR3, the DNA is TGCAGCGCAACCAGGGGGACCTACGAGCAGTACTTC. Amino acid sequence: CSATRGTYEQYF.

The chain couples TRBV5-4 to TRBJ2-7, with a weak D call TRBD2 (7 bases). Germline V gene data show CDR1 as SGHNT and CDR2 as YYREEE (reference sequence). The CDR3 loop spans 15 amino acids. With 6 bases removed from V and 6 bases from J, the gap between germline ends came to 22 bases. CDR3 sequence reads: CASTSRGTISGEQYF. Written as DNA, the CDR3 is TGTGCCAGCACCTCAAGGGGGACTATCTCTGGCGAGCAGTACTTC.

V usage is TRBV12-3 or TRBV12-4 and J usage is TRBJ1-3; no reliable D call. CDR3 length: 11 residues. V lost 7 bases, J lost 5 bases, and 6 bases lay in between. The CDR3 DNA reads as TGTGCCAGCACCCATAGAAACACCATATATTTT. Protein: CASTHRNTIYF.

This clone occurred once. V is TRBV6-5 and J is TRBJ1-2; 8 bases map to TRBD1. The J segment lost 4 bases and the V segment lost 5 bases, leaving 6 bases of the junction unmatched. This CDR3 comprises 14 residues. Germline V CDR1 and CDR2: MNHEY, SVGAGI. The CDR3 sequence: CASSIAGGGYGYTF. Written as DNA, the CDR3 is TGTGCCAGCAGTATCGCAGGGGGCGGCTATGGCTACACCTTC.

CDR3: CASSSGLARADTQYF. CDR3 nucleotide sequence: TGCGCCAGCAGCTCCGGACTAGCTCGAGCAGATACGCAGTATTTT. This chain connects TRBV5-1 to TRBJ2-3, with TRBD2 matching 8 bases. This CDR3 is 15 amino acids long. Looked up from germline, CDR1 is SGHRS and CDR2 is YFSETQ. V trimming: 3 bases; J trimming: 4 bases; junction bases outside the gene matches: 7.

This clone was found once. The V call is TRBV13, the J call TRBJ1-4; D might be TRBD1 (5 bases). The CDR3 is 16 amino acids. V was clipped by 1 base and J by 4 bases, with 13 bases between them. CDR1 is PRHDT, CDR2 FYEKMQ, per germline (reference sequence). Written as DNA, the CDR3 is TGTGCCAGCAGCTTAGAGTCCCAGGGCCATAATGAAAAACTGTTTTTT. It translates to CASSLESQGHNEKLFF. Supplemented by reference TRBV13 and TRBJ1-4, the full variable domain reads AAGVIQSPRHLIKEKRETATLKCYPIPRHDTVYWYQQGPGQDPQFLISFYEKMQSDKGSIPDRFSAQQFSDYHSELNMSSLELGDSALYFCASSLESQGHNEKLFFGSGTQLSVL.

The rearrangement uses TRBV5-1 and TRBJ1-5, with a tentative D call TRBD1 (6 bases). The germline V gene encodes CDR1 SGHRS and CDR2 YFSETQ. The CDR3 length is 15 residues. Deletions cut 0 bases from V and 3 bases from J, with 10 bases between. The DNA of the CDR3 is TGCGCCAGCAGCTTGGGGGGGCTCAACAATCAGCCCCAGCATTTT. Protein product: CASSLGGLNNQPQHF.

The J gene is TRBJ1-6, the V gene TRBV5-1; D not resolved. The CDR3 spans 14 residues. The germline CDR1 and CDR2 sequences are SGHRS and YFSETQ. V was cut by 4 bases and J by 3 bases, with 8 bases left in between. The CDR3 nucleotides read TGCGCCAGCAGCCCGGAAATCTATAATTCACCCCTCCACTTT. This gives the protein CASSPEIYNSPLHF.

The chain employs TRBV10-2 and TRBJ1-2; tentative D call: TRBD1 (6 bases). This CDR3 region has 16 residues. Germline V gives CDR1 WSHSY, CDR2 SAAADI. The germline V and J ends were trimmed by 10 bases and 0 bases, with 21 bases remaining between them. The CDR3 sequence is CATKKTGTKANYGYTF. CDR3 DNA: TGCGCCACCAAGAAGACAGGAACTAAAGCTAACTATGGCTACACCTTC.